This T cell receptor (beta chain) is drawn from a study of beta chain features in type 1 diabetes. General study results and limits: Moderate but significant shortening of TCRB CDR3s was recorded in all four CD4+ subsets from Type 1 diabetes patients.

In its sample, this clone was seen a few times. No antigen is known for it. As every portion of the isolated RNA was reverse transcribed, the sequencing read expressed TCRB transcripts. TCRdb's copy holds only in-frame clones and misses some; the assay was immunoSEQ multiplex PCR. The sample holds about 710,000 clones, over 11% seen once. The CDR3 loop spans 13 amino acids. Germline V gene lookup returns CDR1 SQVTM and CDR2 ANQGSEA. V was pared by 2 bases and J by 3 bases, with 8 bases between. Sequencing was done on a sample of naive CD4+ T cells from blood. The chain is built from TRBV29-1 and TRBJ1-5; TRBD1 might be the D (6 bases). This receptor was identified in a man between 18 and 29 years old with type 1 diabetes. CDR3 coding DNA: TGCAGCGTTGAAACAGGGTACAATCAGCCCCAGCATTTT. Its protein product is CSVETGYNQPQHF.